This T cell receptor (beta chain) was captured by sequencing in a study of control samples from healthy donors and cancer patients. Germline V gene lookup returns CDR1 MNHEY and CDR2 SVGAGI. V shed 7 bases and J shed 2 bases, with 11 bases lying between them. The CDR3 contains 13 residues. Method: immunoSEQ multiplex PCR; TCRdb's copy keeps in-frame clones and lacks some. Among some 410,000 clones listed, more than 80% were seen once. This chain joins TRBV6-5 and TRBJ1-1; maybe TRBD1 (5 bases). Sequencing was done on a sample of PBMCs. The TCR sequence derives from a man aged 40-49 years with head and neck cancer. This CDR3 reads CASTQGVNTEAFF. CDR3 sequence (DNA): TGTGCCAGCACTCAGGGAGTAAACACTGAAGCTTTCTTT.